These 10 T cell receptor beta chains were sequenced from one sample in a study of blood T cells in healthy people across ages. A sample-barcoded 5' primer and a J-beta primer mix were used in a second PCR of roughly 6 to 11 cycles. Each CDR3 protein is one row after TCRdb ran MiXCR on the 5' RACE reads. Seen here are some 1.8 million distinct CDR3 sequences, about two fifths observed once, and the top ten hold 23%. Sequencing was carried out using blood. These receptors were collected from a human donor in good health.

This clonotype was found a few times. The chain has TRBV10-3 and TRBJ2-5, with no clear D. The germline V gene has CDR1 ENHRY and CDR2 SYGVKD. Trimming stripped 3 bases from V and 5 bases from J, with 10 bases between. There are 13 residues in the CDR3. The CDR3 DNA is TGTGCCATCAGTGAAGATATGAGGGAGACCCAGTACTTC. Translated: CAISEDMRETQYF.

The V call is TRBV7-9, the J call TRBJ2-5; possible D gene TRBD1, 6 bases. With the DNA end fitting TRBJ2-7 better, the J assignment may be wrong. The CDR3 extends over 14 amino acids. Germline values: CDR1 SEHNR, CDR2 FQNEAQ (reference sequence). CDR3 bases: TGTGCCAGCAGCTCGGCTGGACAGTCAGCCGAGCAGTACTTC. Translating it yields CASSSAGQSAEQYF.

The chain joins TRBV12-3 or TRBV12-4 to TRBJ2-1, with a possible D match to TRBD2 (5 bases). Trimming took off 3 bases at V and 3 bases at J, with 15 bases between the two ends. The length of the CDR3 is 16 residues. CDR3 bases: TGTGCCAGCAGTTTCGGAATCGGGGTGGGCTACAATGAGCAGTTCTTC. Translating gives CASSFGIGVGYNEQFF.

This clonotype was seen only a few times. The chain has TRBV7-3 and TRBJ2-1; TRBD2 might be the D (5 bases). Germline V gives CDR1 SGHTA, CDR2 FQGTGA. V lost 1 base, J lost 0 bases, and 10 bases lay in between. CDR3 length: 16 residues. The CDR3 DNA follows: TGTGCCAGCAGCTTAATAGTAGGGAGCTCCTACAATGAGCAGTTCTTC. It codes for CASSLIVGSSYNEQFF.

This clonotype has just a few counts. The chain recombines TRBV6-4 with TRBJ2-1, with D tentatively TRBD1 (6 bases). This CDR3 has 16 residues. Trimming took 6 bases from V and 1 from J, leaving 16 bases between them. Germline CDR1 is MRHNA and CDR2 is SNTAGT. The CDR3 nucleotides read TGTGCCAGCAGCGAACAGGGTGTCGGGTCCTACAATGAGCAGTTCTTC. It encodes CASSEQGVGSYNEQFF.

This clonotype appeared a few times. The CDR3 nucleotides read TGCAGTGCTCTTAACCGGTCCGCTGACAATGAGCAGTTCTTC. Translating gives CSALNRSADNEQFF. The genes are TRBV20-1 and TRBJ2-1, with D unclear. Per germline, CDR1 DFQATT and CDR2 SNEGSKA (reference sequence). This CDR3 region has 14 residues. V was clipped by 5 bases and J by 5 bases, with 16 bases between them.

This clonotype was picked up a small number of times. The V and J genes are TRBV29-1 and TRBJ2-5, with 9 bases matching TRBD1. Germline CDR1 is SQVTM and CDR2 is ANQGSEA. Trimming removed 2 bases from V and 1 base from J; junction bases left unmatched: 23. The CDR3 totals 21 residues. CDR3 sequence: CSVEMSPGTGIWGLGQETQYF. Written as DNA, the CDR3 is TGCAGCGTTGAAATGAGCCCGGGGACAGGGATATGGGGGCTAGGCCAAGAGACCCAGTACTTC.

This chain connects TRBV12-3 or TRBV12-4 to TRBJ1-1; possibly TRBD1 for D (5 bases). Trimming shortened V by 3 bases and J by 1 base, and 9 bases separated the two germline ends. The CDR3 has 14 amino acids. CDR3 amino acids: CASSFQGENTEAFF. The CDR3 coding sequence is TGTGCCAGCAGTTTCCAGGGTGAGAACACTGAAGCTTTCTTT.

This clonotype was counted at least ten times. The rearrangement joins TRBV12-3 or TRBV12-4 to TRBJ2-6; D not certain. There are 16 residues in the CDR3. Trimming pared 7 bases from V and 0 bases from J, leaving 13 bases between. The CDR3 sequence is CASTLLVSSGANVLTF. The DNA for the CDR3 is TGTGCCAGCACCCTCTTAGTGAGCTCTGGGGCCAACGTCCTGACTTTC.

As regards this clonotype: At one end, the junction sequence differs from germline, possibly due to a read error. The chain couples TRBV27 to TRBJ2-3; no reliable D call. The germline CDR1 and CDR2 sequences are MNHEY and SMNVEV (reference sequence). The length of the CDR3 is 13 residues. CDR3 DNA sequence: TGTGCCAGCAGCCGCCGACACACAGATATGCAGTATTTT. Residues: CASSRRHTDMQYF.